These 9 T cell receptor beta chains came from one sample sequenced in a study of sequential checkpoint blockade in melanoma (dated by TCRdb to about 2019). Library method: the immunoSEQ multiplex PCR assay. TCRdb holds this immuneACCESS table with in-frame rearrangements only. Some clones are missing; in checked studies, unresolved V genes explain under half, and the rest has no known cause. The sample table shows about 40,000 clones, and 75% to 90% are seen once. The top ten hold around 12% of the sample. What this sample's treatment or condition label stands for: randomized to nivolumab then ipilimumab (arm A) or the reverse (arm B). Specimen: CD8+ T cells sorted from blood (inferred from file names), collected from a patient given nivolumab and ipilimumab in sequence. Receptors were obtained from a human donor with melanoma.

Worth noting for this clone: Other DNA sequences in the sample encode the same CDR3. The chain links TRBV19 to TRBJ1-1; 9 bases fit TRBD1. V lost 6 bases to trimming and J lost 5 bases; unmatched junction nucleotides: 1. This CDR3 contains 12 residues. Germline V gene data show CDR1 as LNHDA and CDR2 as SQIVND (reference sequence). The CDR3 sequence is CASRTGGTEAFF. DNA for the CDR3: TGTGCCAGTAGGACAGGGGGGACTGAAGCTTTCTTT.

The gene calls are TRBV9 and TRBJ2-1; D possibly corresponds to TRBD1 (5 bases). Trimming pared 0 bases from V and 4 bases from J, leaving 14 bases between. The CDR3 covers 16 residues. Germline V gene sequence: CDR1 SGDLS, CDR2 YYNGEE. The CDR3 DNA reads as TGTGCCAGCAGCGTAGCAAGTCAGGGTGGGTACAATGAGCAGTTCTTC. Amino acids: CASSVASQGGYNEQFF.

The chain combines TRBV27 with TRBJ1-4; 7 bases map to TRBD1. The CDR3 covers 16 residues. Germline V gives CDR1 MNHEY, CDR2 SMNVEV (reference sequence). V was pared by 1 base and J by 2 bases, with 4 bases of the junction left unmatched. Written as DNA, the CDR3 is TGTGCCAGCAGTTTATTACGACAGGGCACTAATGAAAAACTGTTTTTT. Protein: CASSLLRQGTNEKLFF.

The J gene is TRBJ2-1, the V gene TRBV4-3; the D gene is possibly TRBD2 (6 bases). Trimming removed 4 bases from V and 3 bases from J, with 13 bases in between. Germline V gives CDR1 LGHNA, CDR2 YSLEER. The CDR3 runs to 15 residues. CDR3 nucleotides: TGCGCCAGCAGCCCCTCGGGGGACTTCTACAATGAGCAGTTCTTC. Translation gives CASSPSGDFYNEQFF.

This chain links TRBV27 with TRBJ2-2; unclear D gene. Deletions cut 0 bases from V and 7 bases from J, with 6 bases between. In germline, CDR1 is MNHEY, CDR2 SMNVEV (reference sequence). The CDR3 is 13 amino acids. CDR3 loop: CASSLSVRGELFF. Here the CDR3 DNA reads TGTGCCAGCAGTTTATCGGTGCGCGGGGAGCTGTTTTTT.

V usage is TRBV7-9 and J usage is TRBJ2-5; possibly TRBD1 for D (5 bases). V was pared by 4 bases and J by 5 bases, with 14 bases between. Germline V gene data show CDR1 as SEHNR and CDR2 as FQNEAQ (reference sequence). This CDR3 is built from 14 residues. CDR3 region: CASSSNQGSETQYF. The CDR3 nucleotides are TGTGCCAGCAGCTCGAACCAGGGTTCGGAGACCCAGTACTTC. Filled out from reference TRBV7-9 and TRBJ2-5, the complete variable domain reads DTGVSQNPRHKITKRGQNVTFRCDPISEHNRLYWYRQTLGQGPEFLTYFQNEAQLEKSRLLSDRFSAERPKGSFSTLEIQRTEQGDSAMYLCASSSNQGSETQYFGPGTRLLVL.

V and J are TRBV12-5 and TRBJ2-3, with 7 bases matching TRBD2. The CDR3 is 14 residues long. J was trimmed by 10 bases and V by 3 bases; bases with no gene match: 10. CDR1 and CDR2 from the germline V gene are LGHNT and FRNRAP. CDR3 protein: CASGLAGRPDAQYF. The CDR3 DNA is TGTGCTAGTGGTTTAGCGGGGAGGCCGGACGCGCAGTATTTT.

The rearrangement uses TRBV19 and TRBJ2-7, with TRBD1 identical over 7 bases. V gave up 5 bases and J gave up 1 base; unmatched junction bases: 5. The length of the CDR3 is 14 residues. In germline, CDR1 is LNHDA, CDR2 SQIVND (reference sequence). CDR3: CASSPGTVSYEQYF. The CDR3 DNA reads as TGTGCCAGTAGTCCGGGGACAGTATCCTACGAGCAGTACTTC.

The chain has TRBV6-4 and TRBJ2-2, with TRBD1 identical over 10 bases. CDR3 length: 18 amino acids. The V gene end was trimmed by 6 bases and the J gene end by 3 bases; junction bases not matched to a gene: 13. The germline CDR1 and CDR2 sequences are MRHNA and SNTAGT. CDR3 nucleotide sequence: TGTGCCAGCAGACCCGGGACAGGGGAACCTATTTACACCGGGGAGCTGTTTTTT. As protein: CASRPGTGEPIYTGELFF.